The source of this T cell receptor beta chain is a study of shared clonotypes between healthy human individuals. This CDR3 comprises 14 residues. The germline gives CDR1 GTSNPN, CDR2 SVGIG (reference sequence). Trimming stripped 0 bases from V and 4 bases from J, with 10 bases between. On this clone itself: Its antigen is as yet unknown.

TCRdb's table, derived via immunoSEQ multiplex PCR, lists solely in-frame clones and lacks some. The sample carries about 1 million clones, 65% to 75% recorded once. Study-wide results and limits: Some naive CD4 clonotypes, roughly 5%, turned up in common across a handful of donors.

This clonotype originated in a man between 18 and 29 years old in good health. The gene calls are TRBV30 and TRBJ1-5; perhaps TRBD1 as D (5 bases). The sample consisted of memory CD4+ T cells sorted from blood. Subset defined: CD45RA-negative fraction. The CDR3 spells CAWSVRGPNQPQHF. The CDR3 DNA reads TGTGCCTGGAGTGTAAGGGGCCCGAATCAGCCCCAGCATTTT.